This T cell receptor beta chain was sequenced in a study of immune characterization of retroperitoneal liposarcoma (dated by TCRdb to between 2018 and 2021). Library prep was done by PCR. TCRdb shows the sequencer as NextSeq 500. The raw public reads went through TCRdb reprocessing: fastp at Q25, MiXCR clone calling, in-frame beta chains kept. Rows are unified per CDR3 protein, each entry keeping the most common DNA and genes. The sample table holds around 6,300 distinct CDR3 sequences, of which approximately 28% were seen once. About 42% of the sample is taken by the ten largest. Here V drops 7 bases and J drops 10 bases, and the junction holds 10 bases not matched to any gene. Per the germline V gene, MNHNS is the CDR1 and SASEGT is the CDR2. From cysteine to phenylalanine, the CDR3 is 13 amino acids long. Only CDR3 DNA remains: 39 bases, in frame from the first base. On this clonotype: It has no known antigen specificity. Base-call qualities are not available, and no considerably larger clone is one nucleotide away.

The chain was built from TRBV6-1 and TRBJ2-1; 7 bases in the middle match TRBD2. The receptor's source is a male donor with retroperitoneal liposarcoma. What was sequenced was blood. The sequence in DNA is TGTGCCAGCACTGCTAGCGGCCCCTACGAGCAGTTCTTC. This sequence encodes CASTASGPYEQFF.